The 7 T cell receptor beta chains presented below share a single source sample, sequenced in a study of vaccination effects on CD4 cells after COVID-19. Which antigens these TCRs recognize remains unknown. Antigen-specific CD4+ T cells expanded by the ViraFEST assay with viral peptide pools were then sequenced. Having been cultured for less than 13 days, the cells underwent CD4+ T cell isolation. By PCR, the person was confirmed to have had SARS-CoV-2 infection between March and December 2020. Only in-frame clones appear in the TCRdb table, and some are missing; sequencing was by immunoSEQ multiplex PCR. The sample carries fewer than 25,000 clones, roughly 74% recorded once. Material: CD4+ T cells from PBMCs cultured with a peptide pool, obtained before COVID-19 vaccination. Receptors were obtained from a human donor who had a prior SARS-CoV-2 infection.

The chain couples TRBV15 to TRBJ2-7; TRBD1 is a possible D gene (5 bases). Germline CDR1 and CDR2: LNHNV and YYDKDF (reference sequence). V shed 0 bases and J shed 1 base, with 7 bases lying between them. The CDR3 has 14 residues. This chain's CDR3 is CATSRDQGSYEQYF. CDR3 nucleotides: TGTGCCACCAGCAGAGATCAGGGATCCTACGAGCAGTACTTC.

The rearrangement joins TRBV7-2 to TRBJ1-3, with 9 bases lining up with TRBD1. The CDR3 extends over 16 amino acids. CDR1 is SGHTA, CDR2 FQGNSA, per germline. Trimming at V came to 2 bases and at J to 3 bases, leaving 5 bases not matched to a gene. CDR3 in DNA: TGTGCCAGCAGCTTATTACAGGGGGCCAATGGAAACACCATATATTTT. Amino acids: CASSLLQGANGNTIYF.

V usage is TRBV3-1 (or the pseudogene TRBV3-2) and J usage is TRBJ2-7, with 15 bases identical to TRBD2. The junction had 7 bases not matched to a gene; V was cut back by 4 bases and J by 6 bases. The germline gives CDR1 LGHDT, CDR2 YNNKEL (reference sequence). The CDR3 runs 16 residues. CDR3 sequence: CASSPRGLAGGREQYF. The CDR3 DNA reads TGTGCCAGCAGCCCCCGCGGACTAGCGGGAGGGCGCGAGCAGTACTTC.

This sequence joins TRBV2 and TRBJ1-2; 8 positions match TRBD1. The germline CDR1 and CDR2 sequences are SNHLY and FYNNEI. After removal of 6 bases from V and 4 bases from J, the junction contained 4 bases not matched to a gene. This CDR3 has 13 amino acids. CDR3 protein: CASRLGQAYGYTF. CDR3 bases: TGTGCCAGCAGGCTGGGACAGGCCTATGGCTACACCTTC.

V usage is TRBV5-6 and J usage is TRBJ1-1, with a weak D call TRBD1 (6 bases). The CDR3 runs to 13 residues. V was trimmed by 5 bases and J by 4 bases, leaving 12 bases between them. The germline CDR1 and CDR2 sequences are SGHDT and YYEEEE. The CDR3 sequence: CASRSRGGTEAFF. CDR3 nucleotides: TGTGCCAGCAGATCCAGGGGAGGCACTGAAGCTTTCTTT.

The sample holds one count of this clone. The rearrangement links TRBV25-1 to TRBJ2-5; D possibly uses TRBD1 or TRBD2 (5 bases each). Germline V lookup: CDR1 MGHDK, CDR2 SYGVNS. The CDR3 has 13 residues. Trimming removed 3 bases at V and 5 bases at J, with 10 bases between. CDR3 DNA sequence: TGTGCCAGCAGTGAGTGGGGGTCGGAGACCCAGTACTTC. Translation: CASSEWGSETQYF.

J is TRBJ2-7 and V is TRBV30, with 8 bases lining up with TRBD2. This CDR3 comprises 12 residues. Trimming removed 6 bases from V and 3 bases from J; junction bases left unmatched: 4. The germline V gene encodes CDR1 GTSNPN and CDR2 SVGIG (reference sequence). The CDR3 is CACLAGLYEQYF. The CDR3 nucleotides read TGTGCCTGCTTAGCGGGGCTCTACGAGCAGTACTTC.